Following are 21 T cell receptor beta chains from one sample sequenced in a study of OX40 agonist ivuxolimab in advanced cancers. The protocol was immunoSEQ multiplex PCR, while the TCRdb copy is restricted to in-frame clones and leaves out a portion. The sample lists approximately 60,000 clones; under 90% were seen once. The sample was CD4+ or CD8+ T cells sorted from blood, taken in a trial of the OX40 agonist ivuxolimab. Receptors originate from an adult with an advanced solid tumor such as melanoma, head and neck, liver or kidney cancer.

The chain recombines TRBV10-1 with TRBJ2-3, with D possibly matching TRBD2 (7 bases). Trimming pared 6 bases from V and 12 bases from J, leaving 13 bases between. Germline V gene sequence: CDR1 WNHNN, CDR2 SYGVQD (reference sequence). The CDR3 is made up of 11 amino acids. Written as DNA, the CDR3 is TGCGCCAGCAGCTCGACGGGGGGCCAGTATTTT. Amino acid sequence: CASSSTGGQYF.

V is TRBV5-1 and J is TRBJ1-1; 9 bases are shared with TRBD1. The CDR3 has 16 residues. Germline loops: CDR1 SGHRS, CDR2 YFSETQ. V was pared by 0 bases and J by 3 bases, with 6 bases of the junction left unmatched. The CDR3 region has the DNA TGCGCCAGCAGCTTGGGGGCCGGGACAGGGTACACTGAAGCTTTCTTT. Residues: CASSLGAGTGYTEAFF.

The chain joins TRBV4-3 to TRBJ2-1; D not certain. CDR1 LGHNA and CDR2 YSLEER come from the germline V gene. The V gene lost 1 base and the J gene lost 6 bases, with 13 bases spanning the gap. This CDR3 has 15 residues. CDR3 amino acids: CASSQVGWAVNEQFF. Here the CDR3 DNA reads TGCGCCAGCAGCCAAGTGGGATGGGCGGTCAATGAGCAGTTCTTC.

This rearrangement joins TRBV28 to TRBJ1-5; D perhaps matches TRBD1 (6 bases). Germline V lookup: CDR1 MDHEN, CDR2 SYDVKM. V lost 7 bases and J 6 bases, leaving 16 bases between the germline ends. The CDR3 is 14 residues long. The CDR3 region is CASTSGTTAQPQHF. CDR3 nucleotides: TGTGCCAGCACTTCCGGGACAACGGCTCAGCCCCAGCATTTT.

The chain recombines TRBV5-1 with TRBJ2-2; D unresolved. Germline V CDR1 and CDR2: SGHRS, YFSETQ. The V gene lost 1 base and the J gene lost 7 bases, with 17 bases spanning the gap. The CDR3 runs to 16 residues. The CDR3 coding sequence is TGCGCCAGCAGCTTGATATTCGACGCCAGAGGCGGGGAGCTGTTTTTT. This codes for CASSLIFDARGGELFF.

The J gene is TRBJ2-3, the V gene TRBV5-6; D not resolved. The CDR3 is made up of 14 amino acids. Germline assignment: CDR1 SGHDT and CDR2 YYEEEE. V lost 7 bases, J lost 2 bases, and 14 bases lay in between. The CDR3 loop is CASFLQAITDTQYF. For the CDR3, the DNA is TGTGCCAGCTTCCTCCAAGCCATCACAGATACGCAGTATTTT.

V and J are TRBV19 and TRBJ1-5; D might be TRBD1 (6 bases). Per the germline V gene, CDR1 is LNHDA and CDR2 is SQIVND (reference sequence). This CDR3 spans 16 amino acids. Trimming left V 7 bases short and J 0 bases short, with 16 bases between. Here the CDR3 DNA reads TGTGCCAGTACTAGGGGGGCGGGATATAGCAATCAGCCCCAGCATTTT. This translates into CASTRGAGYSNQPQHF.

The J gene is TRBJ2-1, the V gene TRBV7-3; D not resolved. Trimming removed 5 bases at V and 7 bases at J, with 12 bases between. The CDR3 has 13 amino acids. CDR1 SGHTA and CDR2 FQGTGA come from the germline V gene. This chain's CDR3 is CASSPTGQNEQFF. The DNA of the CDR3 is TGTGCCAGCAGCCCCACGGGTCAGAATGAGCAGTTCTTC.

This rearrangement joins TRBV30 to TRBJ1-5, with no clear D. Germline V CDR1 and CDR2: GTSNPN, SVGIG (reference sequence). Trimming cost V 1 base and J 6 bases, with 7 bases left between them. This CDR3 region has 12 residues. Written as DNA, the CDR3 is TGTGCCTGGAGTGCGGGAAGTCAGCCCCAGCATTTT. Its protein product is CAWSAGSQPQHF.

In DNA form, the CDR3 reads TGTGCCAGCAGCTCCATACACGCGAGACAGGGTGGAATTGAGCAGTTCTTC. This sequence encodes CASSSIHARQGGIEQFF. The rearrangement uses TRBV7-3 and TRBJ2-1; TRBD1 matches at 7 bases. The CDR3 sequence is 17 residues long. Germline-derived CDR1 and CDR2 are SGHTA and FQGTGA. J was trimmed by 9 bases and V by 4 bases; bases with no gene match: 18. The full variable domain, with the rest looked up from reference TRBV7-3 and TRBJ2-1, is GAGVSQTPSNKVTEKGKYVELRCDPISGHTALYWYRQSLGQGPEFLIYFQGTGAADDSGLPNDRFFAVRPEGSVSTLKIQRTERGDSAVYLCASSSIHARQGGIEQFFGPGTRLTVL.

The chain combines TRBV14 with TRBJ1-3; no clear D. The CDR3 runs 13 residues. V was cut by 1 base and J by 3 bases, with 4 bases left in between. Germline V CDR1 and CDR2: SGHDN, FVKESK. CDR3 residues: CASSQGYGNTIYF. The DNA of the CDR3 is TGTGCCAGCAGCCAAGGGTATGGAAACACCATATATTTT. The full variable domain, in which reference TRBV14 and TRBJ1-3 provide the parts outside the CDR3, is EAGVTQFPSHSVIEKGQTVTLRCDPISGHDNLYWYRRVMGKEIKFLLHFVKESKQDESGMPNNRFLAERTGGTYSTLKVQPAELEDSGVYFCASSQGYGNTIYFGEGSWLTVV.

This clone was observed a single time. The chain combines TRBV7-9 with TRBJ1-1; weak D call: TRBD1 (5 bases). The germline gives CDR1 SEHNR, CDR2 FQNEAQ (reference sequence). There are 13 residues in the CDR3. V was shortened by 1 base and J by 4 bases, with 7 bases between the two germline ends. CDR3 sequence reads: CASSLGQSTEAFF. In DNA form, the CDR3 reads TGTGCCAGCAGCTTAGGACAGAGCACTGAAGCTTTCTTT.

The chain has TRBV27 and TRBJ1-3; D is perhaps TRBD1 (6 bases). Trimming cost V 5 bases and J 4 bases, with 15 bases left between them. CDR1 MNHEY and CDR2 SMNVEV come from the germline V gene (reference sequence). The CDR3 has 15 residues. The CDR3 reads CASSPGQGKGNTIYF. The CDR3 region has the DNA TGTGCCAGCAGTCCGGGACAAGGAAAGGGAAACACCATATATTTT.

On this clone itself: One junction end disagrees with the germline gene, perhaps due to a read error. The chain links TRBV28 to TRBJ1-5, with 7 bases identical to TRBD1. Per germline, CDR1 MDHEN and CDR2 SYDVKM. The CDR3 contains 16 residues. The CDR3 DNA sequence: TGTGCCAGCAGTTTAGGCAAGGGGGCGCTTAAGCAGCTCCAGCATTTT. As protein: CASSLGKGALKQLQHF. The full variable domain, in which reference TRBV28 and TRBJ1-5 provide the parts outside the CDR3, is DVKVTQSSRYLVKRTGEKVFLECVQDMDHENMFWYRQDPGLGLRLIYFSYDVKMKEKGDIPEGYSVSREKKERFSLILESASTNQTSMYLCASSLGKGALKQLQHFGDGTRLSIL.

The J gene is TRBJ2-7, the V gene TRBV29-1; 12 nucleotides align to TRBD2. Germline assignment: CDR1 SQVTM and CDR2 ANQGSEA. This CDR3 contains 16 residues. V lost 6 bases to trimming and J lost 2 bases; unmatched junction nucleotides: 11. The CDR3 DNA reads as TGCAGCGTAGAACTAGCGGGAGGACCTAAGACCTACGAGCAGTACTTC. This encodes CSVELAGGPKTYEQYF.

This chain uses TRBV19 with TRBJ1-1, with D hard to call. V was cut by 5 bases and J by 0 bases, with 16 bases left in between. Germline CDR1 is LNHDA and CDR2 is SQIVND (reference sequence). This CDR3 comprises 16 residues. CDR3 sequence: CASSASERRVNTEAFF. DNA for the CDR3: TGTGCCAGTAGTGCCTCGGAGAGGAGGGTGAACACTGAAGCTTTCTTT.

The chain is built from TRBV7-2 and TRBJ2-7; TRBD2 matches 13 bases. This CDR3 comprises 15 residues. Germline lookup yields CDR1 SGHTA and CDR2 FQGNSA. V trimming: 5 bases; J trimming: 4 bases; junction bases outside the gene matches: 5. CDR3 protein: CASSPRLAGGYEQYF. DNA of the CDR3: TGTGCCAGCAGCCCCCGACTAGCGGGGGGATACGAGCAGTACTTC.

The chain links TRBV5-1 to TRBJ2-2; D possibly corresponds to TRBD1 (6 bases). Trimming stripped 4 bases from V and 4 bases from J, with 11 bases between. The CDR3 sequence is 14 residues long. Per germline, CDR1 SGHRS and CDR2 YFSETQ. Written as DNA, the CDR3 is TGCGCCAGCAGCCCATACAGGGCCACCGGGGAGCTGTTTTTT. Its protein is CASSPYRATGELFF.

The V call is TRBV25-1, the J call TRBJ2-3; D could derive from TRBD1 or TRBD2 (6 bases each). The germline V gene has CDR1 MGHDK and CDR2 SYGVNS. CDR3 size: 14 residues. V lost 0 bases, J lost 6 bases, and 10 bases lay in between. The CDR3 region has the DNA TGTGCCAGCAGTGAATACGGGGGCCCTGATACGCAGTATTTT. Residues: CASSEYGGPDTQYF. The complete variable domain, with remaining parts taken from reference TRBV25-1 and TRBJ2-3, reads EADIYQTPRYLVIGTGKKITLECSQTMGHDKMYWYQQDPGMELHLIHYSYGVNSTEKGDLSSESTVSRIRTEHFPLTLESARPSHTSQYLCASSEYGGPDTQYFGPGTRLTVL.

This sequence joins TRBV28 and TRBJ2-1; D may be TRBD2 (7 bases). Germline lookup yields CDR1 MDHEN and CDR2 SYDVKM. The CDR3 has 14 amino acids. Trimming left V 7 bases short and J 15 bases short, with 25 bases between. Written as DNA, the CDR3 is TGTGCCAGCACCCTGGGGGGGCCTTCGACAGATTGGTTCTTC. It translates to CASTLGGPSTDWFF.

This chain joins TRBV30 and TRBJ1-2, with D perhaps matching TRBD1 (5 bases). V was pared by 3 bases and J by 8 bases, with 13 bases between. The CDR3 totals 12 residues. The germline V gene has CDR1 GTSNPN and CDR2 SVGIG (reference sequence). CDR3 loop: CAWRVGTGGYTF. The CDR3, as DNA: TGTGCCTGGAGGGTGGGGACGGGGGGCTACACCTTC.